This is a list of T cell receptor beta chains from one sample in a study of shared clonotypes between healthy human individuals. Generated by immunoSEQ multiplex PCR, the TCRdb table keeps only in-frame clones and is missing some. Here the sample spans about 580,000 clones, 95% to 98% being singletons. The sequenced sample consisted of naive CD8+ T cells sorted from blood. These receptor sequences come from a man aged 25-45 years in good health. CDR3s include the opening cysteine and the closing phenylalanine or tryptophan. Each record gives: CDR3 length, V gene, D gene, J gene, CDR3 DNA, CDR3 protein. The D gene is left open where the match is weak.

17	TRBV4-3	-	TRBJ2-6	TGCGCCAGCAGCCAAGAGAGATTCCTCTCTGGGGCCAACGTCCTGACTTTC	CASSQERFLSGANVLTF
14	TRBV5-6	TRBD1	TRBJ1-2	TGTGCCAGCAGCTTGGGCGACAGGGTCTATGGCTACACCTTC	CASSLGDRVYGYTF
14	TRBV15	TRBD1	TRBJ1-1	TGTGCCACCAGCGGAGACAGGGGAGGTACTGAAGCTTTCTTT	CATSGDRGGTEAFF
13	TRBV14	-	TRBJ2-1	TGTGCCACCCAGGCCTACTCCTACAATGAGCAGTTCTTC	CATQAYSYNEQFF
15	TRBV15	-	TRBJ2-1	TGTGCCACCAGCAGAGATTTAGGGGGAGTGCATGAGCAGTTCTTC	CATSRDLGGVHEQFF
16	TRBV6-1	-	TRBJ1-1	TGTGCCAGCAGTGAAATACCAATTGGGGGAAGATCTGAAGCTTTCTTT	CASSEIPIGGRSEAFF
12	TRBV19	-	TRBJ2-3	TGTGCCAGTACTGGGTTAACAGATACGCAGTATTTT	CASTGLTDTQYF
15	TRBV9	-	TRBJ1-4	TGTGCCAGCAGCGTATGGGGAACGGGAGGTGAAAAACTGTTTTTT	CASSVWGTGGEKLFF
16	TRBV2	-	TRBJ1-4	TGTGCCAGCACAAGGGTATTTCAGGGGTCTAATGAAAAACTGTTTTTT	CASTRVFQGSNEKLFF
16	TRBV5-1	TRBD1	TRBJ1-3	TGCGCCAGCAGCTCCGGACAGGGAATCTCTGGAAACACCATATATTTT	CASSSGQGISGNTIYF
15	TRBV5-1	-	TRBJ1-4	TGCGCCAGCAGCCCGTTTGGGACAACTAATGAAAAACTGTTTTTT	CASSPFGTTNEKLFF
13	TRBV7-9	TRBD2	TRBJ2-7	TGTGCCAGCGGGACTAGCGGCTCCTACGAGCAGTACTTC	CASGTSGSYEQYF
14	TRBV6-4	TRBD1	TRBJ1-2	TGTGCCAGCAGGGCCGACAGGGGAGGTGGTGGCTACACCTTC	CASRADRGGGGYTF
15	TRBV6-5	-	TRBJ2-7	TGTGCCAGCAGTTACGATAGCCACCAGGCCTACGAGCAGTACTTC	CASSYDSHQAYEQYF
13	TRBV27	-	TRBJ1-1	TGTGCCAGCAGAGTGTCCCGAACCACTGAAGCTTTCTTT	CASRVSRTTEAFF
13	TRBV29-1	-	TRBJ2-7	TGCAGCGTTGTGTTAGGGTTAGGCTACGAGCAGTACTTC	CSVVLGLGYEQYF
13	TRBV29-1	TRBD1	TRBJ2-5	TGCAGCGTCCGAGTGACAGGGTCGGAGACCCAGTACTTC	CSVRVTGSETQYF
16	TRBV7-6	TRBD2	TRBJ2-1	TGTGCCAGCAGCGGCCGGGACGGGGGGGTCTACAATGAGCAGTTCTTC	CASSGRDGGVYNEQFF
12	TRBV5-1	-	TRBJ2-7	TGCGCCAGCAATTCTGGAGGCTACGAGCAGTACTTC	CASNSGGYEQYF
13	TRBV5-4	-	TRBJ2-7	TGTGCCAGCAGCTTTAGCAGCGGATACGAGCAGTACTTC	CASSFSSGYEQYF
13	TRBV29-1	-	TRBJ2-6	TGCAGCGTCCCCGGCCCTGGGGCCAACGTCCTGACTTTC	CSVPGPGANVLTF
16	TRBV6-1	-	TRBJ1-3	TGTGCCAGCAGTGAATGGTTGCAAAACTCTGGAAACACCATATATTTT	CASSEWLQNSGNTIYF
13	TRBV7-2	-	TRBJ2-2	TGTGCCAGCAGCTGGGGTCGTCCCGGGGAGCTGTTTTTT	CASSWGRPGELFF
10	TRBV20-1	-	TRBJ2-1	TGCAGTGCTCACATAGCGGAGCAGTTCTTC	CSAHIAEQFF
15	TRBV27	TRBD2	TRBJ2-7	TGTGCCAGCAGTTTAAGGGCGGGAGGGGGTTACGAGCAGTACTTC	CASSLRAGGGYEQYF
19	TRBV7-9	TRBD1	TRBJ2-7	TGTGCCAGCAGCTTAGCGCGAGGCAGGGGGCGATCTTCTTCCTACGAGCAGTACTTC	CASSLARGRGRSSSYEQYF
13	TRBV29-1	-	TRBJ2-2	TGCAGCGCCAGTGAGTTGAACACCGGGGAGCTGTTTTTT	CSASELNTGELFF
14	TRBV27	-	TRBJ2-7	TGTGCCAGCAGTCCTTCCCTGTATGCCTACGAGCAGTACTTC	CASSPSLYAYEQYF